What follows describes a single T cell receptor beta chain. Its antigen is unknown. Qualities for individual bases were not recorded, and no much larger clone is one base off. Deletion took 6 bases off V and 3 bases off J, with a span of 9 bases between the germline ends. The CDR3 goes from the cysteine to the phenylalanine over 12 residues. The retained sequence is limited to the CDR3, 36 bases, with the frame set at the first base. CDR1 and CDR2 were assigned from the germline V gene as MGHDK and SYGVNS. In the prospective study, participants were about 18 to 95 years old, resided in fewer than 25 geographic areas of the United States, and were enrolled through a virtual design. In the prospective study, cohorts were assigned on the basis of participant-reported clinical history obtained from a screening survey and a study questionnaire. Each participant in the prospective study had whole blood, serum and a nasopharyngeal or oropharyngeal swab collected by mobile phlebotomists. Prospective study participants could optionally give additional blood draws and questionnaires over an approximately two-month period. Before DNA extraction, prospective study blood samples were shipped either frozen or at room temperature.

TCRbeta CDR3 regions were amplified from genomic DNA by means of the immunoSEQ Assay, a bias-controlled multiplex PCR. The published analysis was carried out like this. Nucleated cell counts per sample were estimated from amplification of reference gene primers within the assay. To quantify the absolute abundance of each unique TCRbeta CDR3 rearrangement, sequence reads were collapsed and filtered. For each sample, productive Simpson clonality was calculated as the square root of Simpson's diversity index across productive rearrangements. TCRdb took over this immuneACCESS table, retaining in-frame rearrangements with V and J assigned. Such tables are incomplete; in checked studies, under half of the missing clones stem from an unresolved V gene, and the remainder is unexplained. D and trimming were read from the DNA, whereas the V and J calls and clone size are those reported in that table. For this sample there are approximately 450,000 clones; nearly 90% appear just once. Under 2% of the sample is held by the ten biggest clonotypes.

These data are taken from a study of blood T cell repertoires in COVID-19 (dated by TCRdb to the early 2020s). About the study as a whole: Collaborator samples came from the United States, Italy and Spain and covered acute and convalescent phases of COVID-19. The prospective study material was composed of cDNA or gDNA derived from T cells, B-cell-depleted T cells, or PBMCs. A de-identified subject ID, COVID-19 status, age in years and sex were almost always included in the sample metadata. A freely available public database, intended as a resource for researchers studying the immune response to SARS-CoV-2, is where the repertoires were released. Samples came from the ongoing ImmuneRACE study (first 160 participants) plus 1,254 subjects from 6 global collaborators. Where available, HLA class I and class II types were obtained from metadata supplied by the sample provider rather than from assay-based typing. The dataset comprised deeply sampled blood TCRbeta repertoires from subjects exposed to, actively infected with, or recovered from COVID-19. On the study overall, not on this receptor specifically: Clinical and demographic metadata were provided uncurated, with the amount varying by source and participant.

The V gene is TRBV25-1 and the J gene is TRBJ2-7; the D gene is perhaps TRBD1, from 6 matching bases. The sample consisted of PBMCs or T cells enriched from blood (not recorded which). This sequence was found in a woman aged 18-29 years with acute COVID-19. The DNA reads TGTGCCAGCAGAACGACAGGCTACGAGCAGTACTTC. This gives the protein CASRTTGYEQYF.